One and the same sample provided the 6 T cell receptor beta chains below, sequenced in a study of CD4 T cells in relation to SARS-CoV-2 and coronaviruses. Produced via immunoSEQ multiplex PCR; TCRdb's table is partial and in-frame only. The sample contains tens of thousands of clones, roughly 84% of which appear only once. These receptors have no identified antigens. Sequences were obtained from naive CD4+ T cells from PBMCs, cultured in vitro. Subset in this sample: naive CD4+ T cells isolated by negative enrichment. Every receptor here comes from an adult with COVID-19.

The genes are TRBV25-1 and TRBJ1-2; D is possibly TRBD1 (6 bases). Looked up from germline, CDR1 is MGHDK and CDR2 is SYGVNS. Deletions cut 8 bases from V and 5 bases from J, with 18 bases between. The CDR3 extends over 14 amino acids. CDR3 coding DNA: TGTGCCAGCTCGGGGGCCATCGGACAGTATGGCTACACCTTC. Translated: CASSGAIGQYGYTF.

This clone occurred a few times. The chain joins TRBV19 to TRBJ2-7; D possibly corresponds to TRBD2 (6 bases). The CDR3 is made up of 13 amino acids. Between the trimmed V and J ends, which lost 7 bases and 0 bases, there was a span of 10 bases. Germline V lookup: CDR1 LNHDA, CDR2 SQIVND (reference sequence). The chain's CDR3 is CASKSGDSYEQYF. CDR3 bases: TGTGCCAGTAAATCGGGAGACTCCTACGAGCAGTACTTC.

V usage is TRBV9 and J usage is TRBJ1-5; TRBD1 is a possible D gene (5 bases). This CDR3 region has 15 residues. Germline CDR1 reads SGDLS; CDR2 reads YYNGEE. Deletions cut 0 bases from V and 7 bases from J, with 14 bases between. For the CDR3, the DNA is TGTGCCAGCAGCGTAGGGGTGCGGGGGGAACAGCCCCAGCATTTT. As protein: CASSVGVRGEQPQHF.

The chain joins TRBV4-2 to TRBJ2-7; 12 bases are shared with TRBD2. CDR1 is LGHNA, CDR2 YNFKEQ, per germline. Trimming cost V 1 base and J 7 bases; bases outside gene matches: 5. This CDR3 comprises 15 residues. The CDR3 DNA is TGTGCCAGCAGCCAAGGACTAGCGGGAGCAGATGAGCAGTACTTC. Translated: CASSQGLAGADEQYF.

This chain connects TRBV18 to TRBJ2-5; tentative D call: TRBD2 (5 bases). Germline V gives CDR1 KGHSH, CDR2 LQKENI. The length of the CDR3 is 15 residues. Trimming shortened V by 4 bases and J by 5 bases, and 17 bases separated the two germline ends. The CDR3 DNA is TGTGCCAGCTCACATACTTTGTCCCCGGGGGAGACCCAGTACTTC. Amino acids: CASSHTLSPGETQYF.

V usage is TRBV11-2 and J usage is TRBJ2-6, with unresolved D. Between the trimmed V and J ends, which lost 0 bases and 0 bases, there was a span of 6 bases. The CDR3 has 16 residues. Germline loops: CDR1 SGHAT, CDR2 FQNNGV. For the CDR3, the DNA is TGTGCCAGCAGCTTAGATTTCCCCTCTGGGGCCAACGTCCTGACTTTC. Its translation: CASSLDFPSGANVLTF.